This T cell receptor beta chain was sequenced in a study of T cell repertoires in cytomegalovirus infection. In the study overall: Matching HLA type, along with CMV infection, was indicated by public TCR beta signatures. Points from the study as a whole: Dominating the ex vivo response were TCR beta clonotypes that were CMV-specific and HLA-C-restricted. Accumulated public TCR beta family frequency recognized individuals carrying CMV together with the relevant HLA.

This clonotype was seen at least ten times. Its antigen is unknown. TCRdb itself ran the reads through MiXCR, one entry per CDR3 protein. The sample holds hundreds of thousands of distinct CDR3 sequences, roughly 26% seen once. This TCR was recovered from a human donor in good health (CMV status not recorded). Some clones in this sample may be carry-over from other donors' samples. The sequenced sample was CD8+ T cells from PBMCs.

The CDR3: CASSLGDRVYGYTF. The CDR3 DNA sequence: TGTGCCAGCAGCTTGGGGGACAGGGTGTATGGCTACACCTTC. The gene calls are TRBV5-5 and TRBJ1-2, with TRBD1 identical over 9 bases. CDR3 length: 14 residues. Germline V gene sequence: CDR1 SGHKS, CDR2 YYEKEE (reference sequence). The junction had 2 bases not matched to a gene; V was cut back by 0 bases and J by 5 bases.